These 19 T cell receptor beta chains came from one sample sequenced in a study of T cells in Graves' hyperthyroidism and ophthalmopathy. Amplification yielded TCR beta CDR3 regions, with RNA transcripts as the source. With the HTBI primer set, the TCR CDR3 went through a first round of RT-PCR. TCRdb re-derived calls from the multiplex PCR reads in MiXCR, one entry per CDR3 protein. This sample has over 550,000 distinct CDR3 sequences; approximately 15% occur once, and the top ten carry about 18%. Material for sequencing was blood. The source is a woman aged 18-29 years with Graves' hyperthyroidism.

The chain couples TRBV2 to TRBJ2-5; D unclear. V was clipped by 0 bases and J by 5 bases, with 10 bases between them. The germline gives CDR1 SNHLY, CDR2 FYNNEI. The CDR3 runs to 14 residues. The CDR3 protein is CASSEAPARETQYF. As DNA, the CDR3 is TGTGCCAGCAGTGAAGCACCGGCCCGGGAGACCCAGTACTTC.

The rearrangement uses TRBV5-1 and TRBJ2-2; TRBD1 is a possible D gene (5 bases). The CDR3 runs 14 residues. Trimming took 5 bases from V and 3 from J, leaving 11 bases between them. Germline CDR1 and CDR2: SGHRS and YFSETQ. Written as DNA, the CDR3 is TGCGCCAGCAGTACGCTAGGGGACACCGGGGAGCTGTTTTTT. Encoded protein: CASSTLGDTGELFF.

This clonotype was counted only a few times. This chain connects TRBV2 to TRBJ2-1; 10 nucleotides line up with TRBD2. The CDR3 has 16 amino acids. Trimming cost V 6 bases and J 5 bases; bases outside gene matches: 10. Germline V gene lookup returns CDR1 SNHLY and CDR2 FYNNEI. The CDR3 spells CASRDPSGRSDNEQFF. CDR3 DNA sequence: TGTGCCAGCAGAGACCCTAGCGGGAGAAGTGACAATGAGCAGTTCTTC. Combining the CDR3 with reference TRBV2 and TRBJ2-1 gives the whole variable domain EPEVTQTPSHQVTQMGQEVILRCVPISNHLYFYWYRQILGQKVEFLVSFYNNEISEKSEIFDDQFSVERPDGSNFTLKIRSTKLEDSAMYFCASRDPSGRSDNEQFFGPGTRLTVL.

The CDR3 DNA sequence: TGTGCCAGCACCTTCAGACTAGCGGGGTATGAGCAGTTCTTC. Translating gives CASTFRLAGYEQFF. This chain uses TRBV28 with TRBJ2-1, with 11 bases aligning to TRBD2. The germline V gene has CDR1 MDHEN and CDR2 SYDVKM. The CDR3 has 14 residues. J gave up 8 bases and V 7 bases, and 7 bases lay outside the gene matches. The full variable domain, rest sourced from reference TRBV28 and TRBJ2-1, is DVKVTQSSRYLVKRTGEKVFLECVQDMDHENMFWYRQDPGLGLRLIYFSYDVKMKEKGDIPEGYSVSREKKERFSLILESASTNQTSMYLCASTFRLAGYEQFFGPGTRLTVL.

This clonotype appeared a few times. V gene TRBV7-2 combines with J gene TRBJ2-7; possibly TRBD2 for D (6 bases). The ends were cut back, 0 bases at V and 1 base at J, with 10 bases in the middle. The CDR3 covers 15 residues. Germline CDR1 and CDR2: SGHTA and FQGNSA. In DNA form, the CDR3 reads TGTGCCAGCAGCTTAGCCGTTAGCGGTTCCTACGAGCAGTACTTC. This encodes CASSLAVSGSYEQYF.

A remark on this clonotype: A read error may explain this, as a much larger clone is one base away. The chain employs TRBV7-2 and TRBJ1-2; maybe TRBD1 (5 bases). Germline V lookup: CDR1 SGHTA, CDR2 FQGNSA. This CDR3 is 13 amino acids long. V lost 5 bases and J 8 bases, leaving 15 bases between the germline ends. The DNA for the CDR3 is TGTGCCAGCAGCCTCCAGGGTATCGTAGGCTACACCTTC. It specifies CASSLQGIVGYTF.

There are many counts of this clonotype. CDR3 DNA: TGTGCCAGCTCACCACCGTCCAGCTATGAAAAACTGTTTTTT. Protein product: CASSPPSSYEKLFF. The chain employs TRBV18 and TRBJ1-4, with D unresolved. The CDR3 runs 14 residues. V lost 0 bases to trimming and J lost 6 bases, with 8 bases between them. CDR1 is KGHSH and CDR2 is LQKENI in the germline V gene.

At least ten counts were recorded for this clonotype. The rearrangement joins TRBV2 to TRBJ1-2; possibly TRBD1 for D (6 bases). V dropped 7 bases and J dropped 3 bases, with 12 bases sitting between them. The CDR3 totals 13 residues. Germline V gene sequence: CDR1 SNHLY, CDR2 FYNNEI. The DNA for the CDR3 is TGTGCCAGCATTAGACAGGTGGACTATGGCTACACCTTC. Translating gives CASIRQVDYGYTF.

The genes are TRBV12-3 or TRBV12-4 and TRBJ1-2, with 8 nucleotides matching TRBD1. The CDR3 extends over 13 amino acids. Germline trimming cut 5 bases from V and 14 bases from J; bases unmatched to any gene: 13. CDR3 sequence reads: CASSMNRRDRPTF. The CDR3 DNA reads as TGTGCCAGCAGTATGAACCGCCGGGACAGGCCGACCTTC.

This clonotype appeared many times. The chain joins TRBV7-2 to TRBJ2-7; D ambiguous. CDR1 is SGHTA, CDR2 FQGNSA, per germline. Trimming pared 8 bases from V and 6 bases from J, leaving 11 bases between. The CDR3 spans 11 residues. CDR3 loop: CASGNLGEQYF. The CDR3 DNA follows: TGTGCCAGCGGGAATCTAGGCGAGCAGTACTTC.

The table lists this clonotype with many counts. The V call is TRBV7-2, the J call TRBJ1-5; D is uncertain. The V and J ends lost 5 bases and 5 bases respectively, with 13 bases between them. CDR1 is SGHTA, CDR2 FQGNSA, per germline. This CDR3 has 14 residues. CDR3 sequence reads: CASSPKQAYQPQHF. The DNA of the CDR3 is TGTGCCAGCAGCCCTAAGCAGGCGTATCAGCCCCAGCATTTT.

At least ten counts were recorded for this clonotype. DNA of the CDR3: TGTGCCAGCAGCTTAGCGCGACAGGAAATCTATGGCTACACCTTC. This translates into CASSLARQEIYGYTF. The rearrangement joins TRBV7-9 to TRBJ1-2; D is perhaps TRBD1 (6 bases). Germline lookup yields CDR1 SEHNR and CDR2 FQNEAQ (reference sequence). There are 15 residues in the CDR3. V lost 0 bases, J lost 4 bases, and 12 bases lay in between.

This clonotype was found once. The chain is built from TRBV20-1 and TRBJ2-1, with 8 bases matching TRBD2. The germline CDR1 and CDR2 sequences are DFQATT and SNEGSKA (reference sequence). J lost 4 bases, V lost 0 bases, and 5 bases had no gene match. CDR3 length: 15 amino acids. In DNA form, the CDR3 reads TGCAGTGCTAGAGATCCAGCGGGGGAGTACAATGAGCAGTTCTTC. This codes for CSARDPAGEYNEQFF.

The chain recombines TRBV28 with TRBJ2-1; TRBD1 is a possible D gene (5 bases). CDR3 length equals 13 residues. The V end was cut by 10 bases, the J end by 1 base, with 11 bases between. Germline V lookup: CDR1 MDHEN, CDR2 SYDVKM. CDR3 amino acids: CATRRQSYNEQFF. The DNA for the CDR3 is TGTGCCACCCGGAGACAGTCCTACAATGAGCAGTTCTTC.

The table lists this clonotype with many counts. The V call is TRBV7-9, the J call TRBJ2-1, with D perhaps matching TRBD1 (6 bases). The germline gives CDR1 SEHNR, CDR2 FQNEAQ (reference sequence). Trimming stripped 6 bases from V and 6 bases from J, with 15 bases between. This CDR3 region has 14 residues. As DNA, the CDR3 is TGTGCCAGCAGGAAGGCAGGGGATGCCAATGAGCAGTTCTTC. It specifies CASRKAGDANEQFF.

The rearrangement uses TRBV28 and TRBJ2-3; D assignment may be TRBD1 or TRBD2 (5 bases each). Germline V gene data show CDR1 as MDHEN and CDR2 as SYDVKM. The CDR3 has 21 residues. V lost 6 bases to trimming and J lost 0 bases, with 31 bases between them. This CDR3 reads CASSQVPTAPGTGTSTDTQYF. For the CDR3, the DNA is TGTGCCAGCAGCCAAGTCCCAACCGCCCCCGGGACCGGAACTAGCACAGATACGCAGTATTTT. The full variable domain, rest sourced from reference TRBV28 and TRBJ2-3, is DVKVTQSSRYLVKRTGEKVFLECVQDMDHENMFWYRQDPGLGLRLIYFSYDVKMKEKGDIPEGYSVSREKKERFSLILESASTNQTSMYLCASSQVPTAPGTGTSTDTQYFGPGTRLTVL.

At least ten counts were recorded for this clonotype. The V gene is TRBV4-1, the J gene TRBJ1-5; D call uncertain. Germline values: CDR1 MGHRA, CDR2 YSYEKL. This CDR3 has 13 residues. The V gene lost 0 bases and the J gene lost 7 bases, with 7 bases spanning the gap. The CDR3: CASSQDLRQPQHF. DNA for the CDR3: TGCGCCAGCAGCCAAGATCTGAGACAGCCCCAGCATTTT.

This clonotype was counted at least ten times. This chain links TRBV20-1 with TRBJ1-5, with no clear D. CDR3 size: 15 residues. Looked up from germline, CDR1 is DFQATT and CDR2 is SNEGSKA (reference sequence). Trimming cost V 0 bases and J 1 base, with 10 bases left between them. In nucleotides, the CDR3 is TGCAGTGCTAGAGAGCCCATGGGAAGCAATCAGCCCCAGCATTTT. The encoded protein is CSAREPMGSNQPQHF.

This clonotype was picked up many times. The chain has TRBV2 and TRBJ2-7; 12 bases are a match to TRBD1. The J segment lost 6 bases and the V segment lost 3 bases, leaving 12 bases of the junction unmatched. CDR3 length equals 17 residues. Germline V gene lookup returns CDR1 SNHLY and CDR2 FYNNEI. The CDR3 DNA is TGTGCCAGCAGTGATATCGGCCCCGGGACAGGGGGCGCCGAGCAGTACTTC. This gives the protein CASSDIGPGTGGAEQYF.